The clone carrying this T cell receptor (beta chain) was observed many times. The antigen is undetermined. The germline V gene encodes CDR1 SGDLS and CDR2 YYNGEE. V gave up 3 bases and J gave up 2 bases, with 12 bases separating them. The CDR3 length is 14 residues. Each CDR3 protein is one row after TCRdb ran MiXCR on the PCR reads. The sample consists of roughly 300,000 distinct CDR3 sequences, under 25% of them appearing once. This sample was taken from a study of molecular identifiers for immune sequencing clone quantification. As for the study in general: Replicate runs used RNA from about 20,000 or 100,000 naive CD8 cells, which was split five ways into aliquots, and four of those aliquots were then sequenced. Study-wide points: Spiked-in Jurkat TCR RNA corresponding to one cell was reported as detectable against more than 750,000 naive cells. Clones above 20 RNA copies contained over 97% of effector molecules but under 1% of naive ones.

This TCR came from a human donor in good health. Some libraries in this study had Jurkat cell RNA spiked in. The J gene is TRBJ2-7, the V gene TRBV9, with D possibly being TRBD2 (6 bases). Sequencing was done on a sample of naive CD8+ T cells from blood, with Jurkat cell RNA spiked in. The subset was: FACS-sorted CD8+CD4-CCR7+CD45RA+ naive T cells. The DNA of the CDR3 is TGTGCCAGCAGCGCGCGAGGAGGGCCCTACGAGCAGTACTTC. Encoded protein: CASSARGGPYEQYF. The entire variable domain, with the rest obtained from reference TRBV9 and TRBJ2-7, is as follows: DSGVTQTPKHLITATGQRVTLRCSPRSGDLSVYWYQQSLDQGLQFLIQYYNGEERAKGNILERFSAQQFPDLHSELNLSSLELGDSALYFCASSARGGPYEQYFGPGTRLTVT.